Shown below are 14 T cell receptor beta chains from a single sample sequenced in a study of cytomegalovirus exposure and HLA in healthy donors. The PCR ran on 60 Vbeta and 13 Jbeta primers. TCRdb's copy holds only in-frame clones and misses some; the assay was immunoSEQ multiplex PCR. The repertoire holds 160,000 or so clones, with roughly 75% as singletons. The specimen was PBMCs. The receptor source for this set is a man in his forties or fifties in good health and CMV-seronegative.

J is TRBJ2-1 and V is TRBV13; the match to TRBD2 covers 10 bases. This CDR3 region has 17 residues. Trimming cost V 3 bases and J 0 bases; bases outside gene matches: 5. The germline gives CDR1 PRHDT, CDR2 FYEKMQ (reference sequence). The CDR3: CASSFLAGAPSYNEQFF. Here the CDR3 DNA reads TGTGCCAGCAGCTTTCTAGCGGGGGCCCCCTCCTACAATGAGCAGTTCTTC.

The chain carries TRBV19 and TRBJ1-6, with TRBD1 matching over 9 bases. J gave up 6 bases and V 5 bases, and 5 bases lay outside the gene matches. The CDR3 spans 15 residues. CDR1 is LNHDA and CDR2 is SQIVND in the germline V gene (reference sequence). CDR3 region: CASSFPGQGNSPLHF. For the CDR3, the DNA is TGTGCCAGTAGTTTCCCGGGACAGGGTAATTCACCCCTCCACTTT.

V is TRBV7-9 and J is TRBJ2-3; D is possibly TRBD1 (5 bases). The germline CDR1 and CDR2 sequences are SEHNR and FQNEAQ (reference sequence). Trimming left V 5 bases short and J 7 bases short, with 13 bases between. This CDR3 contains 13 residues. The CDR3 loop is CASSTKGPNTQYF. The CDR3, as DNA: TGTGCCAGCAGCACCAAGGGGCCAAATACGCAGTATTTT.

The chain recombines TRBV6-5 with TRBJ1-4; 7 nucleotides match TRBD1. The CDR3 consists of 15 residues. Losses at the gene ends were 5 bases for V and 4 bases for J; bases not matched to a gene: 7. The germline V gene has CDR1 MNHEY and CDR2 SVGAGI. CDR3 sequence: CASSRKGAGNEKLFF. The CDR3 nucleotides are TGTGCCAGCAGTCGAAAGGGGGCCGGTAATGAAAAACTGTTTTTT.

The CDR3 coding sequence is TGTGCCAGCAGTTACAGCAGGCAGGGGATCGAGCAGTACTTC. Protein: CASSYSRQGIEQYF. The rearrangement links TRBV6-6 to TRBJ2-7; TRBD1 is a possible D gene (6 bases). CDR1 is MNHNY and CDR2 is SVGAGI in the germline V gene (reference sequence). Trimming shortened V by 2 bases and J by 6 bases, and 14 bases separated the two germline ends. The CDR3 is 14 residues long.

CDR3 protein: CASSARTGSTGELFF. CDR3 in DNA: TGTGCCAGCAGCGCAAGGACAGGGAGCACCGGGGAGCTGTTTTTT. The chain carries TRBV9 and TRBJ2-2, with 8 bases that match TRBD1. CDR3 length equals 15 residues. V was clipped by 3 bases and J by 4 bases; unmatched bases: 5. Germline V gives CDR1 SGDLS, CDR2 YYNGEE.

The gene calls are TRBV10-1 and TRBJ2-7; 8 bases agree with TRBD1. J gave up 4 bases and V 2 bases, and 7 bases lay outside the gene matches. The CDR3 has 15 amino acids. The germline gives CDR1 WNHNN, CDR2 SYGVQD (reference sequence). The CDR3 protein is CASSERRTGMYEQYF. As DNA, the CDR3 is TGCGCCAGCAGTGAGCGAAGGACAGGGATGTACGAGCAGTACTTC.

The chain uses TRBV4-1 and TRBJ1-2; 7 nucleotides line up with TRBD1. This CDR3 spans 16 amino acids. The germline gives CDR1 MGHRA, CDR2 YSYEKL. V trimming: 1 base; J trimming: 7 bases; junction bases outside the gene matches: 12. DNA of the CDR3: TGCGCCAGCAGCCAAGCGGATGGAACGACAGGGCCTGGCTACACCTTC. Translating it yields CASSQADGTTGPGYTF.

This rearrangement joins TRBV6-1 to TRBJ2-2, with 9 bases identical to TRBD2. The CDR3 loop spans 16 amino acids. The J segment lost 8 bases and the V segment lost 1 base, leaving 8 bases of the junction unmatched. Germline V gene lookup returns CDR1 MNHNS and CDR2 SASEGT. The CDR3 region has the DNA TGTGCCAGCAGTGAAGAAGCGGGGGGTCACTTAGGGGAGCTGTTTTTT. It codes for CASSEEAGGHLGELFF.

The chain uses TRBV19 and TRBJ2-2; TRBD2 matches 9 bases. The germline CDR1 and CDR2 sequences are LNHDA and SQIVND (reference sequence). The length of the CDR3 is 16 residues. V trimming: 1 base; J trimming: 7 bases; junction bases outside the gene matches: 7. CDR3 coding DNA: TGTGCCAGTAGTATAGGCGGGGGGGCCCTCATCGGGGAGCTGTTTTTT. It codes for CASSIGGGALIGELFF.

The chain has TRBV2 and TRBJ1-3; 8 bases agree with TRBD1. J lost 0 bases, V lost 6 bases, and 4 bases had no gene match. The CDR3 length is 15 residues. Looked up from germline, CDR1 is SNHLY and CDR2 is FYNNEI. The CDR3 DNA follows: TGTGCCAGCAGGCGACAGGGGCCCTCTGGAAACACCATATATTTT. It encodes CASRRQGPSGNTIYF.

This clone was counted a single time. The CDR3 is CASSRGLAGAYTDTQYF. The CDR3 DNA reads as TGTGCCAGCAGTCGGGGACTAGCGGGGGCGTACACAGATACGCAGTATTTT. The chain recombines TRBV27 with TRBJ2-3, with TRBD2 matching over 14 bases. V was pared by 5 bases and J by 2 bases, with 6 bases of the junction left unmatched. This CDR3 is built from 17 residues. Germline assignment: CDR1 MNHEY and CDR2 SMNVEV (reference sequence).

The V gene is TRBV2, the J gene TRBJ2-3; 8 positions match TRBD1. The CDR3 is 15 residues long. Germline CDR1 reads SNHLY; CDR2 reads FYNNEI. J gave up 2 bases and V 3 bases, and 4 bases lay outside the gene matches. CDR3 coding DNA: TGTGCCAGCAGTGAGGACAGGGTCTCCACAGATACGCAGTATTTT. Translating gives CASSEDRVSTDTQYF. Full variable domain (rest looked up from reference TRBV2 and TRBJ2-3): EPEVTQTPSHQVTQMGQEVILRCVPISNHLYFYWYRQILGQKVEFLVSFYNNEISEKSEIFDDQFSVERPDGSNFTLKIRSTKLEDSAMYFCASSEDRVSTDTQYFGPGTRLTVL.

J is TRBJ1-3 and V is TRBV2; D is uncertain. The germline V and J ends were trimmed by 4 bases and 8 bases, with 9 bases remaining between them. Germline V gene lookup returns CDR1 SNHLY and CDR2 FYNNEI. The length of the CDR3 is 12 residues. CDR3 nucleotide sequence: TGTGCCAGCAGTGCTCGGGGAGACACCATATATTTT. Amino acid sequence: CASSARGDTIYF. The whole variable domain, filled in from reference TRBV2 and TRBJ1-3, reads EPEVTQTPSHQVTQMGQEVILRCVPISNHLYFYWYRQILGQKVEFLVSFYNNEISEKSEIFDDQFSVERPDGSNFTLKIRSTKLEDSAMYFCASSARGDTIYFGEGSWLTVV.